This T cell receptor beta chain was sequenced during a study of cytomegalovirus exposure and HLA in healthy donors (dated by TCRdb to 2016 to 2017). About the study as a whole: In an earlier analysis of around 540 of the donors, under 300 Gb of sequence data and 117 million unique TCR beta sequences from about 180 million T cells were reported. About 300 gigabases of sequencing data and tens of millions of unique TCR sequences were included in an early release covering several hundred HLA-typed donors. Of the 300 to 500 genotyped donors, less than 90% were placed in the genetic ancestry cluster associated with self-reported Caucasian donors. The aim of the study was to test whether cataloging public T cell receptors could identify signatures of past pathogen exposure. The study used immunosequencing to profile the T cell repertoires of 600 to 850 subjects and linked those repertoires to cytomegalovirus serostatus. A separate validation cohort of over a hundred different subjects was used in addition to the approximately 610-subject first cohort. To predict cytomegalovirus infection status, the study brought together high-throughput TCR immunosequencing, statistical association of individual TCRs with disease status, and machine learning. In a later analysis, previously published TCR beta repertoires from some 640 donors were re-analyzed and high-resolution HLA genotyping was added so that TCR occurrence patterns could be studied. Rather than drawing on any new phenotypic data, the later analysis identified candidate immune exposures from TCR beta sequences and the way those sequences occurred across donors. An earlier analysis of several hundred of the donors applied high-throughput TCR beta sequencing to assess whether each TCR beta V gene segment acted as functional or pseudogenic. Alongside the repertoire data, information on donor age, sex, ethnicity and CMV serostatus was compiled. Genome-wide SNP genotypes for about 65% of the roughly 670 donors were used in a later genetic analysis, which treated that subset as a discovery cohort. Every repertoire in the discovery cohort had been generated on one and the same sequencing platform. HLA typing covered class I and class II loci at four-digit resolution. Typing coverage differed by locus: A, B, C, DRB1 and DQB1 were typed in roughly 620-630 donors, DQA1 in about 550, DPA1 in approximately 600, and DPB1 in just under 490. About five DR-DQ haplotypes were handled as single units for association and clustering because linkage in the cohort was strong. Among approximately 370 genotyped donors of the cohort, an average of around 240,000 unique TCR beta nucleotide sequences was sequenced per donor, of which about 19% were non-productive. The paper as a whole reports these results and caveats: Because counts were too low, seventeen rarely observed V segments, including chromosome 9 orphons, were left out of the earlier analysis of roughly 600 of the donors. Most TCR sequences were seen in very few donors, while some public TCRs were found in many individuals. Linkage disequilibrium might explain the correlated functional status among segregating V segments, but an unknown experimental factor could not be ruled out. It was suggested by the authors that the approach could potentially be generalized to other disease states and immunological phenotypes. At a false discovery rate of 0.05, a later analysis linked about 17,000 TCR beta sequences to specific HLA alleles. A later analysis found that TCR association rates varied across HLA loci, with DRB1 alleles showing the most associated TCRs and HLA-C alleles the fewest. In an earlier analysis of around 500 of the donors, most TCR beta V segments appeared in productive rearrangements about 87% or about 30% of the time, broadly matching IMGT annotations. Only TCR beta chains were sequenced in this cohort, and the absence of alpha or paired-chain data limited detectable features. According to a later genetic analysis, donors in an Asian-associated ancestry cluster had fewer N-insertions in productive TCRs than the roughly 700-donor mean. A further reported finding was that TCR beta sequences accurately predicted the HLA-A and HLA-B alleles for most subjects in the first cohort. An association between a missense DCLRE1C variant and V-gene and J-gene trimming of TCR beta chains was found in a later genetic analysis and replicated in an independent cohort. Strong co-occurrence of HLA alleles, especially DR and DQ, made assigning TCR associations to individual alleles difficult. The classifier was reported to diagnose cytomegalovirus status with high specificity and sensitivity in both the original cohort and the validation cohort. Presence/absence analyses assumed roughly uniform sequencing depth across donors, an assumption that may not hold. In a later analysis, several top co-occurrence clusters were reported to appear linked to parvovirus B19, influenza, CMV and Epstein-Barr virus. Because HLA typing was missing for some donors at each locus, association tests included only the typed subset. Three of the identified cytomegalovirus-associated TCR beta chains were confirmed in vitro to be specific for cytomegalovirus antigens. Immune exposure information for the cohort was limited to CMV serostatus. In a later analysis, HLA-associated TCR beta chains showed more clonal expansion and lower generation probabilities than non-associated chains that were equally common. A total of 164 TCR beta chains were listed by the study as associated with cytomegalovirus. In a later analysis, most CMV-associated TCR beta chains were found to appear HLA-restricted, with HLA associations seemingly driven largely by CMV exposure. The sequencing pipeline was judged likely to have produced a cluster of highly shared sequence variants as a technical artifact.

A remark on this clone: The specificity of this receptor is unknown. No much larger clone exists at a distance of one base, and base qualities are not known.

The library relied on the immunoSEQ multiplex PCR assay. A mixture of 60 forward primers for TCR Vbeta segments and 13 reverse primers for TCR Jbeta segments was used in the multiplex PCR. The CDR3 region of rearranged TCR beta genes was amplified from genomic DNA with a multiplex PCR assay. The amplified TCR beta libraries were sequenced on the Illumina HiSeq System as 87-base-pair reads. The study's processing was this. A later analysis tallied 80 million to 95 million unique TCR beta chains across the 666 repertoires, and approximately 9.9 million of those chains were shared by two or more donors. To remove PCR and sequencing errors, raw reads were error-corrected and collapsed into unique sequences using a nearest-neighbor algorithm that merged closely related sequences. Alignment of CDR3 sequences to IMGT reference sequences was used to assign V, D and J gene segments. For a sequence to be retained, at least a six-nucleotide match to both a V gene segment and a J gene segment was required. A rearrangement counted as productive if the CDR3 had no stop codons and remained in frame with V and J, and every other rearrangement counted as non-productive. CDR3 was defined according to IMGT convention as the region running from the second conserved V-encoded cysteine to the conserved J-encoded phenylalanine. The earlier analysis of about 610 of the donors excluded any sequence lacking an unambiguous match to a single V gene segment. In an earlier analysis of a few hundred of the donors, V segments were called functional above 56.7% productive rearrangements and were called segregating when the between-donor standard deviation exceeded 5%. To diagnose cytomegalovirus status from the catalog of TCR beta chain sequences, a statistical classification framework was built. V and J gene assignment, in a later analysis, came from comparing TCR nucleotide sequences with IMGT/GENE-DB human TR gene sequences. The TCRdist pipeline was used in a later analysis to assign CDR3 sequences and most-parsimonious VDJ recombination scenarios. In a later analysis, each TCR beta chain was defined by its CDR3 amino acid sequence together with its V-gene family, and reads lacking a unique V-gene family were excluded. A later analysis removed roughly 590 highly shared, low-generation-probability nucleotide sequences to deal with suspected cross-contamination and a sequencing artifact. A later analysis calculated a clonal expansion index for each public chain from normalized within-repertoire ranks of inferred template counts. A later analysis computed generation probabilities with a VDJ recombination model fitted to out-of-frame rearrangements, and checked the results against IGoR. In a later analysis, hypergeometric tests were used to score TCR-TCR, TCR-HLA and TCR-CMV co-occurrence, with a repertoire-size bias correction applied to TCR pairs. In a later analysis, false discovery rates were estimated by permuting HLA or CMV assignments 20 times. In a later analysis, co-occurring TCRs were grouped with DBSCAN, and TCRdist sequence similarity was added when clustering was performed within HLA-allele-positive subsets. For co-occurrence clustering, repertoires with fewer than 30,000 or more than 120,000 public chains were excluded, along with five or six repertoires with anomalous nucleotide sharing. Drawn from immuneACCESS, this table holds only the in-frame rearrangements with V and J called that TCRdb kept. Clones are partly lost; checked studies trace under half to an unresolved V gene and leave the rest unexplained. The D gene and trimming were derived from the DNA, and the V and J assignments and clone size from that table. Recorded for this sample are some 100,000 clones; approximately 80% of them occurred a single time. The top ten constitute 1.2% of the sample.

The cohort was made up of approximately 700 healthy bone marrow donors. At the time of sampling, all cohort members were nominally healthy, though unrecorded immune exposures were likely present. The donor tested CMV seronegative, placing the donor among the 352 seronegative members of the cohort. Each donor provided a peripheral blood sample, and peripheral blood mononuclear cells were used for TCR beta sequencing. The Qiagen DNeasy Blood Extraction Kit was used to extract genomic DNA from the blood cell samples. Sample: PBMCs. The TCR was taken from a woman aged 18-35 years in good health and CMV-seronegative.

In nucleotide form, the sequence is TGCGCCAGCAGAACAGGGCTGGACACCGGGGAGCTGTTTTTT. It specifies CASRTGLDTGELFF. The chain couples TRBV5-1 to TRBJ2-2; a tentative D call is TRBD1 (6 bases match). V lost 5 bases and J lost 3 bases; the stretch between them is 11 bases long. From the germline V gene, CDR1 is SGHRS and CDR2 is YFSETQ. The CDR3 runs 14 residues from the cysteine to the phenylalanine. Of all the DNA, just the CDR3 is kept, 42 bases in frame from base 1.